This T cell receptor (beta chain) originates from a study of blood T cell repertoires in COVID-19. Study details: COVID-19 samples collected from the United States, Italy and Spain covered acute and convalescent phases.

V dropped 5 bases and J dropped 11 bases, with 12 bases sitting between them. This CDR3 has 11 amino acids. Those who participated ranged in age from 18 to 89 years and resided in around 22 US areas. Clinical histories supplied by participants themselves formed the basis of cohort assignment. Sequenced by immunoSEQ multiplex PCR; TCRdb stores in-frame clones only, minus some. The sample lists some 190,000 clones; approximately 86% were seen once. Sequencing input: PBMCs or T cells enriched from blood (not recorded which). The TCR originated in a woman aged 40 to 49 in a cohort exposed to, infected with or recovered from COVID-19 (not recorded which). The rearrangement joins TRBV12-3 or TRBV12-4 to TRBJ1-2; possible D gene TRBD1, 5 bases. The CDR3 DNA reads TGTGCCAGCAGTCCCGGGGGGTCTTACACCTTC. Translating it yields CASSPGGSYTF.